This entry lists 2 T cell receptor beta chains sequenced from one sample in a study of control samples from healthy donors and cancer patients. Profiling relied on immunoSEQ multiplex PCR, and the TCRdb table lists in-frame clones only, not all of them. The data show about 110,000 clones, with roughly 79% seen just once and about 7% held by the top ten. Sequenced sample: blood. These receptors came from a man aged 18 to 30 in good health.

The rearrangement joins TRBV19 to TRBJ1-1, with TRBD1 matching over 8 bases. CDR1 and CDR2 from the germline V gene are LNHDA and SQIVND (reference sequence). V lost 5 bases to trimming and J lost 3 bases; unmatched junction nucleotides: 14. The CDR3 has 17 amino acids. In DNA, the CDR3 is TGTGCCAGTAGTCCCCGAATAGCAGGGGGCAGGGACACTGAAGCTTTCTTT. This gives the protein CASSPRIAGGRDTEAFF. The full variable domain, completed using reference TRBV19 and TRBJ1-1, is DGGITQSPKYLFRKEGQNVTLSCEQNLNHDAMYWYRQDPGQGLRLIYYSQIVNDFQKGDIAEGYSVSREKKESFPLTVTSAQKNPTAFYLCASSPRIAGGRDTEAFFGQGTRLTVV.

This clone was detected only a few times. In DNA form, the CDR3 reads TGTGCCAGCAGTTTAACTTCCTACTCTGGGGCCAACGTCCTGACTTTC. This sequence encodes CASSLTSYSGANVLTF. The chain recombines TRBV27 with TRBJ2-6; no reliable D call. CDR3 size: 16 residues. V was clipped by 2 bases and J by 0 bases, with 8 bases between them. Germline V gene lookup returns CDR1 MNHEY and CDR2 SMNVEV (reference sequence).